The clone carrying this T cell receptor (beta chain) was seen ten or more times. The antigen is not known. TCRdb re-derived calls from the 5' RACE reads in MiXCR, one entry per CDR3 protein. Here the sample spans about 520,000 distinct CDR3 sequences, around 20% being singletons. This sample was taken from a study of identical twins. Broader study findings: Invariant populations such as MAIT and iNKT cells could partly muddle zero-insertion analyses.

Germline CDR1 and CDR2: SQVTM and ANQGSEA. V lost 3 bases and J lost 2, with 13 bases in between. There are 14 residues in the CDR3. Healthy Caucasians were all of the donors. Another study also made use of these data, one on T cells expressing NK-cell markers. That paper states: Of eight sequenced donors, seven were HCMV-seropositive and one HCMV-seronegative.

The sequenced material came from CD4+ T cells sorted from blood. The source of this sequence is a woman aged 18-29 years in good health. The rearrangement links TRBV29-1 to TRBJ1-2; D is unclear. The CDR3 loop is CSVDRRTDNYGYTF. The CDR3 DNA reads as TGCAGCGTTGACCGAAGAACAGACAACTATGGCTACACCTTC.